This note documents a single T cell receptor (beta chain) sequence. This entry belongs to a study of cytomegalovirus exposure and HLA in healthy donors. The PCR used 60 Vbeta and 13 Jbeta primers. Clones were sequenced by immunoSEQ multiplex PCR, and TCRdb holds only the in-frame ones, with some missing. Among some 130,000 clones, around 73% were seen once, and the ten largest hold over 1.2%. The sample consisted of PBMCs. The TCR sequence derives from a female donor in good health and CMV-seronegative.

CDR3 sequence (DNA): TGTGCCAGCAGCTGGGACAGCAGCGCTGAAGCTTTCTTT. Encoded protein: CASSWDSSAEAFF. The chain joins TRBV5-6 to TRBJ1-1; 7 nucleotides align to TRBD1. Germline CDR1 SGHDT, CDR2 YYEEEE. V dropped 3 bases and J dropped 6; count of bases not matched to a gene: 5. This CDR3 comprises 13 residues.